The next 9 T cell receptor beta chains were all read from a single sample in a study of CD8 T cells in Susac syndrome. RNA totalling roughly 0.5 to 1 ug underwent reverse transcription with random hexamers. Each CDR3 protein is one row after TCRdb ran MiXCR on the immunoSEQ multiplex PCR reads. The sample records roughly 120,000 distinct CDR3 sequences, around 96% being singletons. Sequenced: CD4+ T cells from PBMCs. These receptors all stem from a human donor in good health.

This chain joins TRBV12-3 or TRBV12-4 and TRBJ2-7; 13 positions agree with TRBD2. The length of the CDR3 is 20 residues. V gave up 3 bases and J gave up 1 base; unmatched junction bases: 15. As DNA, the CDR3 is TGTGCCAGCAGTTTCCCCCCGCAGGGACTAGCGGGATTGGGGTCCTACGAGCAGTACTTC. Its translation is CASSFPPQGLAGLGSYEQYF.

The chain links TRBV7-9 to TRBJ1-1, with D tentatively TRBD1 (6 bases). V was shortened by 5 bases and J by 6 bases, with 16 bases between the two germline ends. This CDR3 comprises 14 residues. The germline CDR1 and CDR2 sequences are SEHNR and FQNEAQ (reference sequence). CDR3 sequence: CASSRTVGLPEAFF. The CDR3 nucleotides are TGTGCCAGCAGCAGGACAGTGGGGTTACCTGAAGCTTTCTTT.

V usage is TRBV5-1 and J usage is TRBJ2-7; 7 bases agree with TRBD2. Germline assignment: CDR1 SGHRS and CDR2 YFSETQ. V gave up 4 bases and J gave up 2 bases; unmatched junction bases: 6. The CDR3 loop spans 14 amino acids. CDR3 bases: TGCGCCAGCAGCATTGCAGCGGGACCCTACGAGCAGTACTTC. Translating gives CASSIAAGPYEQYF.

The V call is TRBV18, the J call TRBJ2-1; D gene uncertain. Deletions cut 3 bases from V and 8 bases from J, with 11 bases between. Germline CDR1 KGHSH, CDR2 LQKENI. The CDR3 covers 13 residues. The CDR3 reads CASSPRVKDEQFF. In DNA form, the CDR3 reads TGTGCCAGCTCACCCCGGGTAAAGGATGAGCAGTTCTTC.

The chain is built from TRBV2 and TRBJ2-3, with 11 bases identical to TRBD1. The CDR3 loop spans 13 amino acids. V was pared by 6 bases and J by 4 bases, with 0 bases of the junction left unmatched. CDR1 and CDR2 (germline): SNHLY, FYNNEI. Here the CDR3 DNA reads TGTGCCAGCAGGGACAGGGGGCCAGATACGCAGTATTTT. Translating it yields CASRDRGPDTQYF.

The gene calls are TRBV12-3 or TRBV12-4 and TRBJ1-1; D perhaps matches TRBD1 (6 bases). The V end lost 3 bases, the J end lost 7 bases, and 6 bases lay between the germline ends. CDR3 length equals 11 residues. The CDR3 nucleotides are TGTGCCAGCAGTTTGGACAGTGAAGCTTTCTTT. This encodes CASSLDSEAFF.

V usage is TRBV5-1 and J usage is TRBJ1-1; D is undetermined. CDR3 length equals 16 residues. Per the germline V gene, CDR1 is SGHRS and CDR2 is YFSETQ. The germline V and J ends were trimmed by 0 bases and 1 base, with 13 bases remaining between them. CDR3 bases: TGCGCCAGCAGCTTGGGTCGGTCAACCTCGAACACTGAAGCTTTCTTT. It encodes CASSLGRSTSNTEAFF.

This sequence joins TRBV3-1 and TRBJ2-4; D possibly corresponds to TRBD1 (6 bases). The CDR3 extends over 16 amino acids. Germline V CDR1 and CDR2: LGHDT, YNNKEL (reference sequence). V lost 2 bases and J 0 bases, leaving 11 bases between the germline ends. The CDR3 here is CASSQHRELAKNIQYF. The CDR3 DNA follows: TGTGCCAGCAGCCAACACAGGGAGCTAGCCAAAAACATTCAGTACTTC. The full variable domain, with the rest looked up from reference TRBV3-1 and TRBJ2-4, is DTAVSQTPKYLVTQMGNDKSIKCEQNLGHDTMYWYKQDSKKFLKIMFSYNNKELIINETVPNRFSPKSPDKAHLNLHINSLELGDSAVYFCASSQHRELAKNIQYFGAGTRLSVL.

This chain connects TRBV7-2 to TRBJ1-1, with D maybe TRBD1 (5 bases). The germline gives CDR1 SGHTA, CDR2 FQGNSA. The CDR3 loop spans 15 amino acids. Trimming took 4 bases from V and 0 from J, leaving 12 bases between them. DNA of the CDR3: TGTGCCAGCAGCTCACGTGGGGGGATGAACACTGAAGCTTTCTTT. Translation: CASSSRGGMNTEAFF.